These 19 T cell receptor beta chains were sequenced from one sample in a study of blood T cell repertoires in COVID-19. The method was immunoSEQ multiplex PCR; TCRdb's version includes in-frame clones alone and lacks a portion of them. This repertoire shows under 50,000 clones, approximately 80% found once; its top ten account for 7% to 8.5%. The material sequenced was peripheral blood. The receptors here all came from a man in his forties with acute or convalescent COVID-19.

The chain recombines TRBV14 with TRBJ1-2, with TRBD1 matching over 9 bases. This CDR3 contains 15 residues. J gave up 4 bases and V 1 base, and 4 bases lay outside the gene matches. From germline, CDR1 is SGHDN and CDR2 FVKESK. The CDR3 sequence: CASSQGQGGLYGYTF. Written as DNA, the CDR3 is TGTGCCAGCAGCCAAGGACAGGGGGGGCTCTATGGCTACACCTTC.

This chain joins TRBV15 and TRBJ2-5; 7 bases line up with TRBD1. This CDR3 is built from 15 residues. The junction had 3 bases not matched to a gene; V was cut back by 0 bases and J by 2 bases. CDR1 is LNHNV and CDR2 is YYDKDF in the germline V gene (reference sequence). CDR3 loop: CATSREGQPQETQYF. Written as DNA, the CDR3 is TGTGCCACCAGCAGAGAGGGACAGCCACAAGAGACCCAGTACTTC.

This chain connects TRBV4-2 to TRBJ2-5; D is perhaps TRBD2 (7 bases). The germline V gene has CDR1 LGHNA and CDR2 YNFKEQ. V lost 3 bases to trimming and J lost 4 bases, with 15 bases between them. The length of the CDR3 is 15 residues. The CDR3 region is CASSQEGGSGETQYF. CDR3 DNA: TGTGCCAGCAGCCAGGAGGGGGGGAGTGGAGAGACCCAGTACTTC.

This clone came up once. V usage is TRBV3-1 (or the pseudogene TRBV3-2) and J usage is TRBJ2-3; 10 positions match TRBD2. The CDR3 runs 16 residues. J gave up 4 bases and V 4 bases, and 8 bases lay outside the gene matches. The germline CDR1 and CDR2 sequences are LGHDT and YNNKEL (reference sequence). In nucleotides, the CDR3 is TGTGCCAGCAGCCGGGCCGGGACTAGCGTCGCAGATACGCAGTATTTT. It encodes CASSRAGTSVADTQYF.

This clone was picked up one time. V usage is TRBV4-1 and J usage is TRBJ1-1, with a possible D match to TRBD1 (6 bases). The length of the CDR3 is 14 residues. CDR1 is MGHRA, CDR2 YSYEKL, per germline. Trimming removed 1 base at V and 3 bases at J, with 9 bases between. This CDR3 reads CASSQGSGDTEAFF. The CDR3 DNA is TGCGCCAGCAGCCAAGGTTCAGGGGACACTGAAGCTTTCTTT.

The chain has TRBV6-2 or TRBV6-3 and TRBJ2-5, with TRBD1 as a possible D gene (6 bases). The CDR3 is made up of 13 amino acids. The germline V gene encodes CDR1 MNHEY and CDR2 SVGEGT. V was clipped by 6 bases and J by 9 bases, with 17 bases between them. In DNA form, the CDR3 reads TGTGCCAGCAGCCGCCGACAGGTTGAGGCCCAGTACTTC. This sequence encodes CASSRRQVEAQYF.

The chain combines TRBV18 with TRBJ2-1; D may be TRBD1 (6 bases). Germline lookup yields CDR1 KGHSH and CDR2 LQKENI. This CDR3 spans 17 amino acids. V lost 0 bases and J 4 bases, leaving 16 bases between the germline ends. Written as DNA, the CDR3 is TGTGCCAGCTCACCACCTCTAGGGGACATTTTATACAATGAGCAGTTCTTC. It specifies CASSPPLGDILYNEQFF.

The chain couples TRBV5-8 to TRBJ1-4; D is unclear. The CDR3 length is 16 residues. The V end was cut by 0 bases, the J end by 6 bases, with 15 bases between. Germline V CDR1 and CDR2: SGHTS, YDEGEE. The CDR3, as DNA: TGTGCCAGCAGCTTGGGTTACTCAAATAATCATGAAAAACTGTTTTTT. It codes for CASSLGYSNNHEKLFF.

The rearrangement uses TRBV3-1 (or the pseudogene TRBV3-2) and TRBJ2-1; 13 bases match TRBD2. CDR3 size: 19 residues. V shed 1 base, J shed 4 bases, and the junction held 10 bases outside the gene matches. CDR1 and CDR2 (germline): LGHDT, YNNKEL (reference sequence). In nucleotides, the CDR3 is TGTGCCAGCAGCCAAGTGGAACTAGCGGGGGGGGTGTGGTACAATGAGCAGTTCTTC. Translated: CASSQVELAGGVWYNEQFF.

The J gene is TRBJ1-2, the V gene TRBV12-3 or TRBV12-4, with 8 bases fitting TRBD1. The V and J ends lost 7 bases and 7 bases, in that order; junction bases with no gene match: 8. There are 13 residues in the CDR3. In DNA, the CDR3 is TGTGCCAGCACTATGACAGGGGATGGTGGCTACACCTTC. Translated, it gives CASTMTGDGGYTF.

This clone was seen just once. The CDR3 nucleotides read TGTGCCAGCAGCCTCATTAGGGGGAGCTCCTACAATGAGCAGTTCTTC. Protein sequence: CASSLIRGSSYNEQFF. The J gene is TRBJ2-1, the V gene TRBV3-1 (or the pseudogene TRBV3-2), with a weak D call TRBD1 (6 bases). The V gene's germline CDR1 is LGHDT and CDR2 YNNKEL (reference sequence). This CDR3 is 16 amino acids long. The ends were cut back, 4 bases at V and 0 bases at J, with 13 bases in the middle.

This sequence joins TRBV24-1 and TRBJ1-2, with 11 bases that match TRBD1. Trimming took 2 bases from V and 8 from J; bases not matched to a gene: 3. The CDR3 has 14 amino acids. Germline lookup yields CDR1 KGHDR and CDR2 SFDVKD. The CDR3 region has the DNA TGTGCCACCAGTGATTCCGGACAGGGGGCGGGCTACACCTTC. Amino acids: CATSDSGQGAGYTF.

This clone has more than one count but fewer than ten. This sequence joins TRBV30 and TRBJ2-7, with 8 bases matching TRBD1. The CDR3 extends over 15 amino acids. With V trimmed by 3 bases and J by 0 bases, 7 bases remained unmatched. CDR1 and CDR2 (germline): GTSNPN, SVGIG (reference sequence). The CDR3 sequence: CAWSGDRKSSYEQYF. CDR3 bases: TGTGCCTGGAGCGGGGACAGGAAAAGCTCCTACGAGCAGTACTTC.

This rearrangement joins TRBV30 to TRBJ1-2; D is uncertain. Germline V gives CDR1 GTSNPN, CDR2 SVGIG (reference sequence). The CDR3 sequence is 12 residues long. Trimming stripped 2 bases from V and 8 bases from J, with 12 bases between. CDR3 bases: TGTGCCTGGAGTACGGGAGTGGGAGGCTACACCTTC. Amino acid sequence: CAWSTGVGGYTF.

In this sample, this clone turned up once. V usage is TRBV7-9 and J usage is TRBJ2-1; the D is unclear. The CDR3 has 13 residues. CDR1 and CDR2 from the germline V gene are SEHNR and FQNEAQ (reference sequence). The V and J ends lost 1 base and 9 bases respectively, with 10 bases between them. Here the CDR3 reads CASSLGVEPEQFF. CDR3 bases: TGTGCCAGCAGCTTAGGTGTAGAACCTGAGCAGTTCTTC. The full variable domain, completed using reference TRBV7-9 and TRBJ2-1, is DTGVSQNPRHKITKRGQNVTFRCDPISEHNRLYWYRQTLGQGPEFLTYFQNEAQLEKSRLLSDRFSAERPKGSFSTLEIQRTEQGDSAMYLCASSLGVEPEQFFGPGTRLTVL.

V gene TRBV6-2 or TRBV6-3 combines with J gene TRBJ2-5; perhaps TRBD1 as D (6 bases). Looked up from germline, CDR1 is MNHEY and CDR2 is SVGEGT. The ends were cut back, 5 bases at V and 2 bases at J, with 12 bases in the middle. The length of the CDR3 is 14 residues. The CDR3 bases are TGTGCCAGCAGTAGACAGGCGAAACAAGAGACCCAGTACTTC. It yields the protein CASSRQAKQETQYF.

This sequence joins TRBV28 and TRBJ1-2; TRBD1 matches at 7 bases. CDR1 MDHEN and CDR2 SYDVKM come from the germline V gene. Trimming at V came to 6 bases and at J to 4 bases, leaving 8 bases not matched to a gene. This CDR3 contains 14 residues. This CDR3 is CASRHQTGTYGYTF. For the CDR3, the DNA is TGTGCCAGCAGGCATCAGACAGGGACCTATGGCTACACCTTC.

The rearrangement joins TRBV3-1 (or the pseudogene TRBV3-2) to TRBJ1-2; no clear D gene. The germline V gene has CDR1 LGHDT and CDR2 YNNKEL (reference sequence). The CDR3 loop spans 13 amino acids. The germline V and J ends were trimmed by 1 base and 4 bases, with 7 bases remaining between them. The CDR3: CASSQVGSYGYTF. The CDR3 region has the DNA TGTGCCAGCAGCCAAGTTGGCAGCTATGGCTACACCTTC.

The rearrangement links TRBV29-1 to TRBJ1-3, with unresolved D. This CDR3 is built from 11 residues. Looked up from germline, CDR1 is SQVTM and CDR2 is ANQGSEA. Trimming took off 5 bases at V and 4 bases at J, with 6 bases between the two ends. The CDR3 here is CSVPSGNTIYF. CDR3 sequence (DNA): TGCAGCGTTCCTTCCGGAAACACCATATATTTT.